This TCR beta chain was recovered during a study of technical replicates of blood from a few donors. This clone was found a few times. Germline V lookup: CDR1 SGHTS, CDR2 YDEGEE. Trimming removed 2 bases from V and 5 bases from J, with 16 bases in between. The CDR3 loop spans 16 amino acids. The repertoire was sequenced with immunoSEQ multiplex PCR; TCRdb's copy has only in-frame clones and lacks some. The table records around 58,000 clones, around nine tenths of them present only once. Sequenced material: PBMCs. This chain connects TRBV5-8 to TRBJ1-4; no firm D call. This TCR derives from a human donor in good health. Some clones in this sample may be carry-over from other donors' samples. CDR3 DNA: TGTGCCAGCAGCTTTGGAGTGGCGACCCACAATGAAAAACTGTTTTTT. Amino acids: CASSFGVATHNEKLFF.